What follows are 26 T cell receptor beta chains derived from one specimen sequenced in a study of T cells in women clearing cervical HPV infection. Generated by immunoSEQ multiplex PCR, the TCRdb table keeps only in-frame clones and is missing some. This table lists roughly 20,000 clones. Sequencing was done on a sample of blood buffy coat. Receptors originate from a woman between 18 and 70 years old with a cervical HPV16 infection that either progressed to CIN3+ or cleared (not recorded which).

As to this clone: The read comes to an end 3 residues before the CDR3 does, leaving the germline J gene to fill in the end. The chain recombines TRBV20-1 with TRBJ2-7, with 12 positions matching TRBD2. V shed 3 bases and J 0 bases; nucleotides not matched to a gene: 6. Germline CDR1 reads DFQATT; CDR2 reads SNEGSKA (reference sequence). The CDR3 covers 16 residues. CDR3: CSASPKTSGSSYEQYF. CDR3 bases read: TGCAGTGCTAGTCCCAAGACTAGCGGGAGCTCCTACGAG.

The CDR3 DNA, read in part, is TGTGCCAGTAGTCCCCAGGGGGTGTATGGT. Its protein product is CASSPQGVYG. The full-length CDR3 reads as CASSPQGVYGQYF. The chain employs TRBV19 and TRBJ2-4; 7 bases align to TRBD1. The sequenced fragment ends 3 residues before the CDR3 boundary, so the rest is inferred from the germline J gene. This CDR3 has 13 amino acids. CDR1 LNHDA and CDR2 SQIVND come from the germline V gene (reference sequence).

Worth noting for this clone: With the read ending 3 residues before the CDR3 end, the germline J gene is used to fill in that end. This rearrangement joins TRBV20-1 to TRBJ2-3, with D perhaps TRBD2 (5 bases). CDR3 size: 15 residues. The germline gives CDR1 DFQATT, CDR2 SNEGSKA (reference sequence). The CDR3: CSAPPAGYSNQPQYF. Partial CDR3 DNA: TGCAGTGCCCCGCCCGCGGGCTATAGCAATCAGCCG.

This clone shows up as medium-sized by frequency. The read terminates 3 residues before the CDR3 end, so the remaining end is supplied by the germline J gene. This rearrangement joins TRBV7-6 to TRBJ2-3; TRBD2 agrees at 10 bases. V trimming: 2 bases; J trimming: 5 bases; junction bases outside the gene matches: 1. Looked up from germline, CDR1 is SGHVS and CDR2 is FNYEAQ. There are 14 residues in the CDR3. The sequenced CDR3 bases are TGTGCCAGCAGCTTAAGCGGGAGGGGAGATACG. Protein product: CASSLSGRGDT. The whole CDR3 sequence reads CASSLSGRGDTQYF.

On this clone itself: The read falls 3 residues short of the CDR3 end, and the missing part is taken from the germline J gene. This rearrangement joins TRBV10-1 to TRBJ2-5; no definite D call. CDR3 length: 13 amino acids. CDR1 and CDR2 from the germline V gene are WNHNN and SYGVQD (reference sequence). V was cut by 2 bases and J by 1 base, with 5 bases left in between. The CDR3 loop reads CASSELSQETQYF. CDR3 bases read: TGCGCCAGCAGTGAGCTTTCCCAAGAGACC.

Details on this clone: The read terminates 3 residues before the CDR3 end, so the remaining end is supplied by the germline J gene. The genes are TRBV14 and TRBJ1-5, with 9 bases lining up with TRBD1. This CDR3 contains 18 residues. Trimming took 0 bases from V and 3 from J; bases not matched to a gene: 9. In germline, CDR1 is SGHDN, CDR2 FVKESK. CDR3 residues: CASSQDLRDRVDNQPQHF. The sequenced part of the CDR3 DNA is TGTGCCAGCAGCCAAGATCTTAGGGACAGGGTAGACAATCAGCCC.

About this clone itself: The read ends 3 residues shy of where the CDR3 ends; the end is completed using the germline J gene. The V gene is TRBV5-5, the J gene TRBJ2-3; unclear D gene. Germline V gives CDR1 SGHKS, CDR2 YYEKEE (reference sequence). The germline V and J ends were trimmed by 2 bases and 2 bases, with 9 bases remaining between them. CDR3 size: 14 residues. The CDR3 bases that were read are TGTGCCAGCAGCTTTAGGGTGACCACAGATACG. Translation: CASSFRVTTDT. The complete CDR3 protein is CASSFRVTTDTQYF.

Points on this clone: From the germline J gene comes the end of the CDR3, since the read stops 3 residues before it. The chain joins TRBV20-1 to TRBJ2-2, with D maybe TRBD1 (5 bases). CDR3 length equals 14 residues. The V end was cut by 6 bases, the J end by 3 bases, with 14 bases between. Germline lookup yields CDR1 DFQATT and CDR2 SNEGSKA (reference sequence). Partial CDR3 DNA: TGCAGTGCCGAGCAGGGTGCGCACACCGGGGAG. Translation gives CSAEQGAHTGE. The full CDR3 reads CSAEQGAHTGELFF.

Comments on this clone: The CDR3 end falls 3 residues outside the read, so it is completed with the germline J gene. V gene TRBV20-1 combines with J gene TRBJ2-3; TRBD2 matches 10 bases. There are 14 residues in the CDR3. Germline V CDR1 and CDR2: DFQATT, SNEGSKA (reference sequence). J lost 0 bases, V lost 3 bases, and 0 bases had no gene match. The CDR3 region is CSARTSGSTDTQYF. CDR3 DNA, as far as it was read: TGCAGTGCTAGGACTAGCGGGAGCACAGATACG.

As regards this clone: The read stops 3 residues short of the end of the CDR3; the missing end is completed from the germline J gene. The chain is built from TRBV30 and TRBJ1-2, with D uncertain. Germline assignment: CDR1 GTSNPN and CDR2 SVGIG (reference sequence). The CDR3 is made up of 14 amino acids. CDR3 DNA (partial): TGTGCCTGGAGTGTAGCGCTTCTCGGGTCGACC. This codes for CAWSVALLGST. The entire CDR3 protein reads CAWSVALLGSTYTF.

Points on this clone: The read falls 3 residues short of the CDR3 end, and the missing part is taken from the germline J gene. The chain uses TRBV30 and TRBJ1-4; D might be TRBD1 (6 bases). The CDR3 consists of 11 residues. The V end was cut by 4 bases, the J end by 8 bases, with 8 bases between. Germline assignment: CDR1 GTSNPN and CDR2 SVGIG (reference sequence). The CDR3: CAWTRGEKLFF. CDR3 DNA, as far as it was read: TGTGCCTGGACCAGGGGCGAAAAA.

As for this clone: The read ends 3 residues before the CDR3 terminus; that terminus is restored from the germline J gene. The V and J genes are TRBV7-6 and TRBJ1-1; 7 positions agree with TRBD1. The CDR3 runs 14 residues. V was pared by 5 bases and J by 1 base, with 4 bases of the junction left unmatched. Germline CDR1 SGHVS, CDR2 FNYEAQ. The DNA read from the CDR3 is TGTGCCAGCAGCCCCGGGACAGCGAACACTGAA. Translated: CASSPGTANTE. The complete CDR3 protein is CASSPGTANTEAFF.

For this clone: The sequenced fragment ends 3 residues before the CDR3 boundary, so the rest is inferred from the germline J gene. The J gene is TRBJ1-2, the V gene TRBV7-2; D is uncertain. CDR3 size: 13 residues. In germline, CDR1 is SGHTA, CDR2 FQGNSA. The CDR3 protein is CASSPRAPGDYTF. Partial CDR3 DNA: TGTGCCAGCAGCCCTAGGGCGCCCGGGGAC.

Remarks on this clone: The CDR3 end falls 3 residues outside the read, so it is completed with the germline J gene. This chain uses TRBV7-9 with TRBJ1-4, with D possibly matching TRBD1 (5 bases). This CDR3 comprises 15 residues. Between the trimmed V and J ends, which lost 7 bases and 5 bases, there was a span of 17 bases. Germline V gene data show CDR1 as SEHNR and CDR2 as FQNEAQ (reference sequence). The CDR3 bases that were read are TGTGCCAGCAACAGGCTCCGGGACTTCAATGAAAAA. This translates into CASNRLRDFNEK. The CDR3 as a whole reads CASNRLRDFNEKLFF.

Details on this clone: Sequencing ends 3 residues short of the CDR3 end; the germline J gene provides the rest. The genes are TRBV7-9 and TRBJ1-6, with D tentatively TRBD1 (5 bases). This CDR3 has 15 residues. Trimming cost V 1 base and J 10 bases, with 14 bases left between them. CDR1 SEHNR and CDR2 FQNEAQ come from the germline V gene (reference sequence). CDR3 bases read: TGTGCCAGCAGCTTAGGGGCAGGGTTGGAGTCACCC. It specifies CASSLGAGLESP. The entire CDR3 protein reads CASSLGAGLESPLHF. The complete variable domain, with remaining parts taken from reference TRBV7-9 and TRBJ1-6, reads DTGVSQNPRHKITKRGQNVTFRCDPISEHNRLYWYRQTLGQGPEFLTYFQNEAQLEKSRLLSDRFSAERPKGSFSTLEIQRTEQGDSAMYLCASSLGAGLESPLHFGNGTRLTVT.

As for this clone: Read sequence stops 3 residues before the CDR3 end, and the germline J gene provides the missing end. The V and J genes are TRBV7-8 and TRBJ1-3; 7 positions match TRBD1. There are 15 residues in the CDR3. Germline values: CDR1 SGHVS, CDR2 FQNEAQ. CDR3 protein: CASSLEAGGGRTIYF. The DNA read from the CDR3 is TGTGCCAGCAGCTTAGAGGCAGGGGGAGGGCGTACC.

Of note for this clone: The observed sequence ends 3 residues before the CDR3 terminus, with the missing tail filled in from the germline J gene. V and J are TRBV19 and TRBJ2-3; 8 positions match TRBD2. Germline CDR1 is LNHDA and CDR2 is SQIVND (reference sequence). The CDR3 is 17 residues long. The CDR3 sequence: CASRMAGGQFGNQPQYF. The DNA read from the CDR3 is TGTGCCAGTAGGATGGCGGGGGGTCAGTTTGGCAATCAGCCG.

In regard to this clone: The CDR3 end falls 3 residues outside the read, so it is completed with the germline J gene. The V gene is TRBV29-1, the J gene TRBJ1-3; D gene ambiguous. Trimming took off 2 bases at V and 2 bases at J, with 10 bases between the two ends. The germline V gene has CDR1 SQVTM and CDR2 ANQGSEA. This CDR3 spans 14 amino acids. The DNA read from the CDR3 is TGCAGCGTTGAATCGGGGTTCGCTGGAAACACC. Residues: CSVESGFAGNT. The whole CDR3 sequence reads CSVESGFAGNTIYF.

With regard to this clone: The missing CDR3 end, 3 residues past where the read stops, is filled in from the germline J gene. The gene calls are TRBV5-1 and TRBJ2-1, with D tentatively TRBD2 (5 bases). The length of the CDR3 is 12 residues. The V gene lost 0 bases and the J gene lost 7 bases, with 5 bases spanning the gap. Germline CDR1 is SGHRS and CDR2 is YFSETQ. CDR3 bases read: TGCGCCAGCAGCTTGGCGGGGAATGAG. Its protein product is CASSLAGNE. The whole CDR3 reads CASSLAGNEQFF.

Worth noting for this clone: With the read ending 3 residues before the CDR3 end, the germline J gene is used to fill in that end. The chain recombines TRBV5-1 with TRBJ1-4, with a weak D call TRBD1 (6 bases). Germline CDR1 SGHRS, CDR2 YFSETQ. There are 16 residues in the CDR3. CDR3 loop: CASRAWGGPTDSPLFF. The sequenced CDR3 bases are TGCGCCAGCAGAGCTTGGGGGGGGCCTACCGATTCACCA.

A word on this clone: The read is 3 residues too short to cover the CDR3 end, so that end is filled in from the germline J gene. This rearrangement joins TRBV20-1 to TRBJ1-2, with D tentatively TRBD1 (5 bases). Deletions cut 6 bases from V and 3 bases from J, with 11 bases between. CDR3 length equals 12 residues. Germline V lookup: CDR1 DFQATT, CDR2 SNEGSKA (reference sequence). The CDR3: CSAPRGDYGYTF. The sequenced CDR3 bases are TGCAGTGCCCCACGGGGGGACTATGGC.

With respect to this clone: The read finishes 3 residues shy of the CDR3 end, and the germline J gene is used to complete it. The sample holds other DNA sequences that translate to the same CDR3. The V gene is TRBV5-1, the J gene TRBJ2-1, with TRBD1 matching over 10 bases. J was trimmed by 4 bases and V by 1 base; bases with no gene match: 2. Germline V gene lookup returns CDR1 SGHRS and CDR2 YFSETQ. The CDR3 is made up of 15 amino acids. The sequenced part of the CDR3 DNA is TGCGCCAGCAGCTTGCGGACAGGGGGGTACAATGAG. This sequence encodes CASSLRTGGYNE. The whole CDR3 reads CASSLRTGGYNEQFF.

As concerns this clone: The read ends 3 residues early relative to the CDR3; the germline J gene fills the gap. The chain joins TRBV20-1 to TRBJ2-5, with a possible D match to TRBD2 (6 bases). The germline V and J ends were trimmed by 6 bases and 5 bases, with 19 bases remaining between them. Germline V gene lookup returns CDR1 DFQATT and CDR2 SNEGSKA (reference sequence). The CDR3 has 14 amino acids. The CDR3 is CSAVERRAGETQYF. The DNA read from the CDR3 is TGCAGTGCAGTAGAGAGGAGGGCTGGGGAGACC.

The sequenced part of the CDR3 DNA is TGTGCCAGTAGGATAAACAGGGAATCACCC. Its protein is CASRINRESP. The whole CDR3 protein reads CASRINRESPLHF. The J gene is TRBJ1-6, the V gene TRBV19; TRBD1 might be the D (6 bases). Read coverage stops 3 residues before the CDR3 terminus; the germline J gene supplies the remainder. Trimming took 6 bases from V and 10 from J, leaving 13 bases between them. The CDR3 spans 13 residues. Germline CDR1 is LNHDA and CDR2 is SQIVND (reference sequence).

As to this clone: The CDR3 end lies 3 residues beyond the end of the read and is filled in from the germline J gene. This chain connects TRBV5-1 to TRBJ2-7; 8 bases line up with TRBD1. The junction had 4 bases not matched to a gene; V was cut back by 2 bases and J by 3 bases. The V gene's germline CDR1 is SGHRS and CDR2 YFSETQ. The CDR3 sequence is 14 residues long. This CDR3 reads CASSFQTGVYEQYF. CDR3 DNA, as far as it was read: TGCGCCAGCAGCTTCCAGACAGGGGTCTACGAG.

Worth noting for this clone: Read coverage stops 3 residues before the CDR3 terminus; the germline J gene supplies the remainder. The chain recombines TRBV10-1 with TRBJ2-3; D gene ambiguous. The CDR3 is 12 residues long. Germline CDR1 is WNHNN and CDR2 is SYGVQD (reference sequence). V was cut by 1 base and J by 7 bases, with 6 bases left in between. The CDR3: CASSEFSYTQYF. The DNA read from the CDR3 is TGCGCCAGCAGTGAGTTCAGTTATACG.